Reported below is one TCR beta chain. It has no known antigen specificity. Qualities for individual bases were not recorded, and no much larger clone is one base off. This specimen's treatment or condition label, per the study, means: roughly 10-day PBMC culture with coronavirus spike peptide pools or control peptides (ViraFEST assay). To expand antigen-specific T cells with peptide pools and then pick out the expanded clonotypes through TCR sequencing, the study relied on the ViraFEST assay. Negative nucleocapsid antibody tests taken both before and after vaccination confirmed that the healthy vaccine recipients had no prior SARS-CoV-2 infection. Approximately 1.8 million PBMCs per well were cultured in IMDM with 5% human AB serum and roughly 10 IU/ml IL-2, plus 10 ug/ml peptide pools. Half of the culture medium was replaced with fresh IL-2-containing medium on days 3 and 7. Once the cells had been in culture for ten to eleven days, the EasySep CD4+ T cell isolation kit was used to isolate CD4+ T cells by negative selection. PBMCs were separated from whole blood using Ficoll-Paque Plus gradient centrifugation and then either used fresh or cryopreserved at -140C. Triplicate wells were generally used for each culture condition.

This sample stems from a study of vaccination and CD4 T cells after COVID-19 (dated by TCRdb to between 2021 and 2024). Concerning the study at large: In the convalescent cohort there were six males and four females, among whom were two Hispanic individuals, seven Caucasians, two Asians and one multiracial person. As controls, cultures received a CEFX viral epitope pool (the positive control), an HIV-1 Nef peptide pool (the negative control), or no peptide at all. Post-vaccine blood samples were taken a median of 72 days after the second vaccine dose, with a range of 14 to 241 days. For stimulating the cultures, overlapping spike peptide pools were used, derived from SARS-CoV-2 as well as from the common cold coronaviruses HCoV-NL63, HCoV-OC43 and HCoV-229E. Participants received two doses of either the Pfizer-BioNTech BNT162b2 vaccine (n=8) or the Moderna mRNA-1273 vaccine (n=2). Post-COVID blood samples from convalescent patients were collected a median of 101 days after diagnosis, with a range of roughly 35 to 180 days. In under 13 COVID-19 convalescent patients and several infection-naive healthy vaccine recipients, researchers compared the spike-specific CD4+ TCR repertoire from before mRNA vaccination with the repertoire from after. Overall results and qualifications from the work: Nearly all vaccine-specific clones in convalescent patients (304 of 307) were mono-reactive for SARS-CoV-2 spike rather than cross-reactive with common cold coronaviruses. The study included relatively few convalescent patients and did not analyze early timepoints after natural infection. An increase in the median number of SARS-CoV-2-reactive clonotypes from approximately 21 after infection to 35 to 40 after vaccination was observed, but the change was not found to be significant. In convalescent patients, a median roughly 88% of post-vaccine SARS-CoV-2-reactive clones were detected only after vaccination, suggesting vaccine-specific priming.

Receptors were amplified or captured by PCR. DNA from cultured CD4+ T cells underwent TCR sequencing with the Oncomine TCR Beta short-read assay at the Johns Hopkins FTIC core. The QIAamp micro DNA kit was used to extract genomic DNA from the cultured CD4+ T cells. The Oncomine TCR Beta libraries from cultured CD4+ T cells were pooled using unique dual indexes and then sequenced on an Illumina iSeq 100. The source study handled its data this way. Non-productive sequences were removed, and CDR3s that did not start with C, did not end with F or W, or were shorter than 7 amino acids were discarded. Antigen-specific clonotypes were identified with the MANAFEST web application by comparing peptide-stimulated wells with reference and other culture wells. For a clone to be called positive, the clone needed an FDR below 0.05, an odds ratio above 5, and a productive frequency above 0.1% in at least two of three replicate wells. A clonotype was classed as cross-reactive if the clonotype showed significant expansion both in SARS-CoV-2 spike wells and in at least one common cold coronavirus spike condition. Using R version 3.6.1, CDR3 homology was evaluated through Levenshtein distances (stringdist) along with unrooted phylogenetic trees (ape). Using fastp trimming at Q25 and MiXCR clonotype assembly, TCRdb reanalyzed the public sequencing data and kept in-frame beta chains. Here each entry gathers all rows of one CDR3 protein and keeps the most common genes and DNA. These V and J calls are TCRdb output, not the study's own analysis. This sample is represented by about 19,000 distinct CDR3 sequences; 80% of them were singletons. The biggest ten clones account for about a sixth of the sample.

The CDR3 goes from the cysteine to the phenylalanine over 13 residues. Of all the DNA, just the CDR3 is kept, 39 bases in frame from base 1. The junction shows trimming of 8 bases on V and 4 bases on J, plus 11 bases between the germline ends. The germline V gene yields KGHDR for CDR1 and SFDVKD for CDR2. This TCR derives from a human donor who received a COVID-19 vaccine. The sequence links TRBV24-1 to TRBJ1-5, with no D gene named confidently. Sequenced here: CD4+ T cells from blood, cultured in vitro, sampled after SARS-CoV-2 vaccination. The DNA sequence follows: TGTGCCACCAATGCTGAAGGGAATCAGCCCCAGCATTTT. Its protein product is CATNAEGNQPQHF.